This passage covers 30 T cell receptor beta chains from one sample sequenced in a study of blood T cells in healthy people across ages (dated by TCRdb to between 2014 and 2017). Preparation of the library involved 5' RACE. Sequencing took place on an Illumina HiSeq 2500. A second PCR of about 7 to 12 cycles was run with a J-beta primer mix and a sample-barcoded 5' primer. In TCRdb, the public reads were trimmed at Q25 with fastp and aligned with MiXCR, with productive beta chains retained. Each CDR3 protein gets just one entry, which takes the most common genes and DNA from the rows behind it. A total of 550,000 to 600,000 distinct CDR3 sequences appear in this sample, around half of them only once. The ten biggest clones cover about 22% of the sample. Source material: blood. Receptor source: an elderly man in good health.

This sequence joins TRBV11-2 and TRBJ2-1, with D maybe TRBD1 (6 bases). The length of the CDR3 is 16 residues. V was pared by 1 base and J by 12 bases, with 22 bases between. Germline assignment: CDR1 SGHAT and CDR2 FQNNGV. The chain's CDR3 is CASSLGPGHGLDGQFF. Written as DNA, the CDR3 is TGTGCCAGCAGCTTAGGGCCGGGACACGGCCTCGATGGGCAGTTCTTC.

Points on this clonotype: One junction end disagrees with the germline gene, perhaps due to a read error. The V call is TRBV6-5, the J call TRBJ2-1; D is possibly TRBD2 (6 bases). Germline CDR1 MNHEY, CDR2 SVGAGI. The CDR3 is made up of 13 amino acids. The CDR3 DNA is TGTACCAGCAGGCTGCTTAGCGGAAAAGAGCAGTTCTTC. It translates to CTSRLLSGKEQFF.

This clonotype occurred a few times. This sequence joins TRBV4-3 and TRBJ1-5; D possibly corresponds to TRBD1 (5 bases). Germline assignment: CDR1 LGHNA and CDR2 YSLEER. The CDR3 is made up of 13 amino acids. The V gene lost 0 bases and the J gene lost 7 bases, with 7 bases spanning the gap. DNA for the CDR3: TGCGCCAGCAGCCAAGACTGGGGGCAGCCCCAGCATTTT. Translation: CASSQDWGQPQHF.

The chain uses TRBV6-1 and TRBJ1-5, with 10 bases matching TRBD1. This CDR3 comprises 13 residues. The germline gives CDR1 MNHNS, CDR2 SASEGT. The V segment lost 7 bases and the J segment 5 bases; nucleotides outside the gene matches: 2. The CDR3 coding sequence is TGTGCCAGCAAAGGGACAGGGGATCAGCCCCAGCATTTT. This translates into CASKGTGDQPQHF.

The chain employs TRBV14 and TRBJ2-5, with D perhaps assigned TRBD1 or TRBD2 (5 bases each). The V end lost 2 bases, the J end lost 0 bases, and 13 bases lay between the germline ends. CDR3 length equals 16 residues. Germline V gene lookup returns CDR1 SGHDN and CDR2 FVKESK. The CDR3 loop reads CASSQHTGTHQETQYF. The CDR3 DNA sequence: TGTGCCAGCAGCCAACACACCGGGACCCACCAAGAGACCCAGTACTTC.

CDR3 nucleotides: TGCAGTGTCGCAAAGGCCGGGGATTACTTCTCCTACGAGCAGTACTTC. Encoded protein: CSVAKAGDYFSYEQYF. The chain carries TRBV20-1 and TRBJ2-7; D may be TRBD2 (5 bases). V was clipped by 7 bases and J by 0 bases, with 22 bases between them. The CDR3 totals 16 residues. CDR1 and CDR2 from the germline V gene are DFQATT and SNEGSKA (reference sequence).

This chain links TRBV7-2 with TRBJ2-7; D remains unclear. Looked up from germline, CDR1 is SGHTA and CDR2 is FQGNSA. The CDR3 totals 14 residues. V lost 4 bases to trimming and J lost 2 bases, with 12 bases between them. In DNA form, the CDR3 reads TGTGCCAGCAGCTCTAGACACACTACCTACGAGCAGTACTTC. Its protein is CASSSRHTTYEQYF.

V and J are TRBV6-1 and TRBJ2-1, with D perhaps TRBD1 (6 bases). V lost 2 bases, J lost 4 bases, and 12 bases lay in between. This CDR3 is 15 amino acids long. The V gene's germline CDR1 is MNHNS and CDR2 SASEGT. The CDR3 nucleotides are TGTGCCAGCAGTGAATCACAGGGACAATACAATGAGCAGTTCTTC. Its translation: CASSESQGQYNEQFF.

The chain is built from TRBV7-2 and TRBJ2-7; 7 nucleotides align to TRBD1. The CDR3 is 16 residues long. The germline V gene has CDR1 SGHTA and CDR2 FQGNSA. Trimming removed 0 bases from V and 0 bases from J; junction bases left unmatched: 5. The CDR3 is CASSLASDRSSYEQYF. The DNA of the CDR3 is TGTGCCAGCAGCTTAGCGTCGGACAGGAGCTCCTACGAGCAGTACTTC.

The V and J genes are TRBV18 and TRBJ2-5; 10 nucleotides align to TRBD1. V gave up 4 bases and J gave up 4 bases; unmatched junction bases: 3. The germline gives CDR1 KGHSH, CDR2 LQKENI. This CDR3 spans 14 amino acids. CDR3 DNA: TGTGCCAGCTCACAGACAGGGGGCAGAGAGACCCAGTACTTC. It codes for CASSQTGGRETQYF.

The rearrangement joins TRBV3-1 to TRBJ2-7; D is unresolved. Trimming stripped 2 bases from V and 4 bases from J, with 18 bases between. From germline, CDR1 is LGHDT and CDR2 YNNKEL (reference sequence). This CDR3 comprises 16 residues. CDR3 in DNA: TGTGCCAGCAGCCAAACCCACGGCAGGCCCCTTTACGAGCAGTACTTC. This codes for CASSQTHGRPLYEQYF.

This chain connects TRBV6-2 or TRBV6-3 to TRBJ2-5; D unclear. TRBJ2-7 matches the DNA end more closely, so the J call is doubtful. The CDR3 is made up of 16 amino acids. Germline V CDR1 and CDR2: MNHEY, SVGEGT. The CDR3 loop reads CASSYSMVATFYEQYF. The CDR3 nucleotides read TGTGCCAGCAGTTACTCGATGGTGGCCACCTTCTACGAGCAGTACTTC.

The J gene is TRBJ1-2, the V gene TRBV12-3 or TRBV12-4, with TRBD1 as a possible D gene (5 bases). The CDR3 consists of 16 residues. The germline V and J ends were trimmed by 5 bases and 6 bases, with 22 bases remaining between them. Written as DNA, the CDR3 is TGTGCCAGCAGTCTAGAGGGTGGCAGAACCAGGGATGGCTACACCTTC. Protein sequence: CASSLEGGRTRDGYTF.

In this sample, this clonotype turned up a few times. V and J are TRBV10-3 and TRBJ2-7; the D gene is possibly TRBD1 (5 bases). From germline, CDR1 is ENHRY and CDR2 SYGVKD. V was trimmed by 6 bases and J by 3 bases, leaving 18 bases between them. The CDR3 is made up of 15 amino acids. In DNA, the CDR3 is TGTGCCATCAGCCAAGAGCTCAGGGTAGACTACGAGCAGTACTTC. Its translation is CAISQELRVDYEQYF.

This clonotype was seen more than once but under ten times. The J gene is TRBJ2-3, the V gene TRBV28; D is ambiguous. The CDR3 extends over 13 amino acids. Deletions cut 1 base from V and 5 bases from J, with 7 bases between. Germline values: CDR1 MDHEN, CDR2 SYDVKM. CDR3 protein: CASSLLRLDTQYF. The CDR3 DNA sequence: TGTGCCAGCAGTTTATTACGGCTAGATACGCAGTATTTT. The complete variable domain, with remaining parts taken from reference TRBV28 and TRBJ2-3, reads DVKVTQSSRYLVKRTGEKVFLECVQDMDHENMFWYRQDPGLGLRLIYFSYDVKMKEKGDIPEGYSVSREKKERFSLILESASTNQTSMYLCASSLLRLDTQYFGPGTRLTVL.

The V and J genes are TRBV14 and TRBJ2-5; TRBD1 might be the D (7 bases). In germline, CDR1 is SGHDN, CDR2 FVKESK. V gave up 4 bases and J gave up 2 bases, with 20 bases separating them. The CDR3 is 17 amino acids. The CDR3 DNA reads as TGTGCCAGCAGCCGACGGAGGGACAGATTGCCACAAGAGACCCAGTACTTC. Translation: CASSRRRDRLPQETQYF.

The rearrangement joins TRBV20-1 to TRBJ2-7, with 8 bases that match TRBD1. The CDR3 is made up of 15 amino acids. Germline CDR1 is DFQATT and CDR2 is SNEGSKA (reference sequence). V was pared by 1 base and J by 3 bases, with 8 bases of the junction left unmatched. CDR3 protein: CSARAGTGPSYEQYF. Here the CDR3 DNA reads TGCAGTGCTAGAGCGGGGACAGGCCCCAGCTACGAGCAGTACTTC.

This clonotype came up many times. The chain combines TRBV7-2 with TRBJ2-5; 8 positions match TRBD1. With V trimmed by 5 bases and J by 4 bases, 9 bases remained unmatched. The CDR3 totals 15 residues. In germline, CDR1 is SGHTA, CDR2 FQGNSA. The CDR3: CASSRTGSRGETQYF. The CDR3 nucleotides read TGTGCCAGCAGCCGGACAGGGTCGAGGGGAGAGACCCAGTACTTC. The full variable domain, its missing parts supplied by reference TRBV7-2 and TRBJ2-5, is GAGVSQSPSNKVTEKGKDVELRCDPISGHTALYWYRQSLGQGLEFLIYFQGNSAPDKSGLPSDRFSAERTGGSVSTLTIQRTQQEDSAVYLCASSRTGSRGETQYFGPGTRLLVL.

CDR3 in DNA: TGCGCCAGCAGCCAAGGGACAGGGTTTTTGAGCGAGCAGTACTTC. Protein sequence: CASSQGTGFLSEQYF. The chain uses TRBV4-3 and TRBJ2-7; TRBD1 matches at 8 bases. CDR3 length equals 15 residues. V shed 1 base, J shed 6 bases, and the junction held 8 bases outside the gene matches. Germline V CDR1 and CDR2: LGHNA, YSLEER.

This clonotype was seen many times. The chain recombines TRBV7-9 with TRBJ2-7, with 10 bases fitting TRBD1. The germline CDR1 and CDR2 sequences are SEHNR and FQNEAQ (reference sequence). This CDR3 is built from 16 residues. The junction had 8 bases not matched to a gene; V was cut back by 4 bases and J by 2 bases. CDR3 in DNA: TGTGCCAGCAGCTCAACCGGGACAGGGGTTACCTACGAGCAGTACTTC. This encodes CASSSTGTGVTYEQYF.

This clonotype appeared a few times. This chain uses TRBV7-6 with TRBJ1-2; 7 nucleotides match TRBD1. Germline loops: CDR1 SGHVS, CDR2 FNYEAQ. This CDR3 comprises 13 residues. The junction had 7 bases not matched to a gene; V was cut back by 5 bases and J by 7 bases. CDR3 sequence: CASSHRDSRGYTF. The CDR3 bases are TGTGCCAGCAGCCACCGGGACAGCCGTGGCTACACCTTC.

This clonotype was detected only a few times. J is TRBJ2-7 and V is TRBV15; TRBD1 aligns across 7 bases. The J segment lost 2 bases and the V segment lost 3 bases, leaving 4 bases of the junction unmatched. CDR1 and CDR2 from the germline V gene are LNHNV and YYDKDF (reference sequence). This CDR3 comprises 14 residues. DNA of the CDR3: TGTGCCACCAGCAGTAACAGGGGAGCCTACGAGCAGTACTTC. As protein: CATSSNRGAYEQYF.

The genes are TRBV7-9 and TRBJ2-1; weak D call: TRBD2 (5 bases). V was clipped by 7 bases and J by 8 bases, with 21 bases between them. This CDR3 region has 15 residues. Germline assignment: CDR1 SEHNR and CDR2 FQNEAQ (reference sequence). CDR3 nucleotide sequence: TGTGCCAGCACCACTAGGGCCCTGGTTGTCGATGAGCAGTTCTTC. Protein: CASTTRALVVDEQFF.

The CDR3 spells CASSIGDPDTQYF. Written as DNA, the CDR3 is TGTGCCAGCAGCATCGGGGATCCAGATACGCAGTATTTT. The chain links TRBV7-9 to TRBJ2-3; the D gene is possibly TRBD2 (5 bases). The CDR3 extends over 13 amino acids. CDR1 SEHNR and CDR2 FQNEAQ come from the germline V gene (reference sequence). Trimming took off 5 bases at V and 4 bases at J, with 10 bases between the two ends.

The gene calls are TRBV7-2 and TRBJ2-5; 11 bases are a match to TRBD2. The CDR3 is 18 amino acids. Germline values: CDR1 SGHTA, CDR2 FQGNSA. V shed 6 bases and J 0 bases; nucleotides not matched to a gene: 12. The CDR3 DNA reads TGTGCCAGCAGTTATTCTAGCGGGGGGACCCCAAACCAAGAGACCCAGTACTTC. Translating it yields CASSYSSGGTPNQETQYF.

The genes are TRBV5-1 and TRBJ2-7, with D possibly matching TRBD1 (5 bases). Trimming took off 2 bases at V and 3 bases at J, with 15 bases between the two ends. The CDR3 is 15 residues long. Germline CDR1 SGHRS, CDR2 YFSETQ. In DNA form, the CDR3 reads TGCGCCAGCAGCTTAGGACACTCAATGGACTACGAGCAGTACTTC. Translated, it gives CASSLGHSMDYEQYF.

The chain employs TRBV7-9 and TRBJ1-1, with D tentatively TRBD1 (6 bases). There are 15 residues in the CDR3. V lost 1 base, J lost 6 bases, and 15 bases lay in between. The V gene's germline CDR1 is SEHNR and CDR2 FQNEAQ (reference sequence). CDR3: CASSLGGYRAAEAFF. The CDR3 DNA reads TGTGCCAGCAGCTTAGGAGGCTACAGGGCCGCTGAAGCTTTCTTT.

This clonotype was recorded only once. CDR3 loop: CAWSPRRTGRNEQFF. Written as DNA, the CDR3 is TGTGCCTGGAGTCCCCGTCGGACAGGGAGGAATGAGCAGTTCTTC. V and J are TRBV30 and TRBJ2-1, with 8 bases aligning to TRBD1. The CDR3 contains 15 residues. Germline V gene lookup returns CDR1 GTSNPN and CDR2 SVGIG (reference sequence). V was pared by 2 bases and J by 7 bases, with 10 bases of the junction left unmatched.

The chain combines TRBV7-2 with TRBJ2-5, with TRBD2 identical over 11 bases. With 4 bases clipped from V and 5 bases from J, the junction kept 15 bases outside the gene matches. The CDR3 runs 18 residues. In germline, CDR1 is SGHTA, CDR2 FQGNSA. The CDR3, as DNA: TGTGCCAGCAGCTCCCCCTTCCCCACTAGCGGGAGAACGGAGACCCAGTACTTC. Encoded protein: CASSSPFPTSGRTETQYF.

The chain employs TRBV5-1 and TRBJ2-1; 14 nucleotides match TRBD2. Germline V CDR1 and CDR2: SGHRS, YFSETQ. The CDR3 covers 21 residues. Trimming at V came to 4 bases and at J to 0 bases, leaving 15 bases not matched to a gene. CDR3 in amino acids: CASSRGQPTSGRARSYNEQFF. In DNA form, the CDR3 reads TGCGCCAGCAGCCGGGGACAGCCGACTAGCGGGAGGGCGCGCTCCTACAATGAGCAGTTCTTC.